Detailed here is one T cell receptor beta chain. The antigen is not known. The source of the sample is a study of cytotoxic CD8 clonotypes in ibrutinib-treated CLL. The wider study: The patients comprised approximately 11 relapsed/refractory and over 14 treatment-naive cases, some 18 IGHV unmutated. Study results and caveats: Circulating CD8+ T-cell counts were tracked by baseline clonality, which exceeded that of age-matched healthy donors. Clonality rose at ibrutinib response, held steady in sustained remission, and fell toward baseline at progression.

The CDR3 contains 15 residues. The V segment lost 7 bases and the J segment 3 bases; nucleotides outside the gene matches: 8. Germline CDR1 is MNHEY and CDR2 is SMNVEV (reference sequence). TCRdb's copy holds only in-frame clones and misses some; the assay was immunoSEQ multiplex PCR. The sample includes over 120,000 clones, over 60% of them seen just once. Specimen: PBMCs, collected after 12 months of ibrutinib treatment. The J gene is TRBJ2-1, the V gene TRBV27; 8 bases line up with TRBD2. This TCR derives from a human donor with chronic lymphocytic leukemia. CDR3 nucleotides: TGTGCCAGCACCCGGGAGGGCGGAGGCTACAATGAGCAGTTCTTC. Translated, it gives CASTREGGGYNEQFF.